This TCR beta chain comes out of a study of T cell responses to AZD1222 COVID-19 vaccine. Data came from immunoSEQ multiplex PCR; TCRdb stores just in-frame clones and leaves some out. Here the sample spans 170,000 or so clones, 90% being singletons. Between the trimmed V and J ends, which lost 7 bases and 1 base, there was a span of 10 bases. There are 13 residues in the CDR3. In germline, CDR1 is SNHLY, CDR2 FYNNEI. The J gene is TRBJ1-1, the V gene TRBV2; D is unclear. The source material was peripheral blood, sampled on day 0 of AZD1222 vaccination. The clonotype was recovered from an adult in good health. The CDR3 DNA reads TGTGCCAGCAAGAGGACGGAGAACACTGAAGCTTTCTTT. Encoded protein: CASKRTENTEAFF.